These T cell receptor beta chains were read from a single sample in a study of identical twins. TCRdb reprocessed the 5' RACE reads via MiXCR and lists one record per CDR3 protein. This repertoire shows under 800,000 distinct CDR3 sequences, 21% found once; its top ten account for about 4.3%. Separately, the same data were catalogued under a study of T cells expressing NK-cell markers.

Specimen: PBMCs. These receptors came from a woman under 30 in good health. Each CDR3 is given with its conserved first and last residue. The D gene is left open where the match is weak. Clone size is not always given. Where it is, it says once, few, many or a class for expanded clones.

>NA|TRBV25-1|TRBJ2-4|TRBD1
TGTGCCAGCAGAGACAGGGGGGTTGCCAAAAACATTCAGTACTTC
CASRDRGVAKNIQYF
>few|TRBV7-6|TRBJ1-1|NA
TGTGCCAGCAGCTCCACGGTTAGTATGAACACTGAAGCTTTCTTT
CASSSTVSMNTEAFF
>NA|TRBV9|TRBJ2-1|TRBD2
TGTGCCAGCAGCTCCGGGGGGGGTTGGGACAATGAGCAGTTCTTC
CASSSGGGWDNEQFF
>NA|TRBV5-1|TRBJ2-1|TRBD2
TGCGCCAGCAGCTCTGTGGGGACTAGCAATGAGCAGTTCTTC
CASSSVGTSNEQFF
>few|TRBV12-5|TRBJ2-1|NA
TGTGCTAGTGGCATCGTGGGGGGCGTTGTGAATGAGCAGTTCTTC
CASGIVGGVVNEQFF
>NA|TRBV29-1|TRBJ2-7|NA
TGCAGCGTTGGAGGGGACTACGAGCAGTACTTC
CSVGGDYEQYF
>NA|TRBV30|TRBJ1-6|TRBD1
TGTGCCTGGAGTGGGACAGGGTATTCACCCCTCCACTTT
CAWSGTGYSPLHF
>few|TRBV5-1|TRBJ2-2|NA
TGCGCCAGCAGCTTGTGGCAGGGGAACACCGGGGAGCTGTTTTTT
CASSLWQGNTGELFF
>few|TRBV6-2/TRBV6-3|TRBJ2-5|NA
TGTGCCAGCAGTTACTCAGCGGTGCAAGAGACCCAGTACTTC
CASSYSAVQETQYF
>NA|TRBV15|TRBJ2-1|TRBD2
TGTGCCACCAGCAGTGGCGGGGGGGCTTACAATGAGCAGTTCTTC
CATSSGGGAYNEQFF
>NA|TRBV20-1|TRBJ2-5|NA
TGCAGTGCTAGAGGGGACTTCCAAGAGACCCAGTACTTC
CSARGDFQETQYF
>few|TRBV12-3/TRBV12-4|TRBJ1-5|NA
TGTGCCAGCAGTTTCAGGCTAGATCAGCCCCAGCATTTT
CASSFRLDQPQHF
>NA|TRBV14|TRBJ2-1|TRBD2
TGTGCCAGCAGCCCCCGCTGGCGGGAGGGTAACAATGAGCAGTTCTTC
CASSPRWREGNNEQFF
>few|TRBV24-1|TRBJ2-5|NA
TGTGCCACTCCGGGGAGAGAGACCCAGTACTTC
CATPGRETQYF
>many|TRBV29-1|TRBJ1-2|NA
TGCAGCGTTGAGCGACAGAATTCCTATGGCTACACCTTC
CSVERQNSYGYTF
>many|TRBV29-1|TRBJ2-3|NA
TGCAGCGCCGGAGGGTCCGCCGGCACGCAGTATTTT
CSAGGSAGTQYF
>many|TRBV3-1|TRBJ2-5|NA
TGTGCCAGCAGCCAAGTCTACGAGACCCAGTACTTC
CASSQVYETQYF
>NA|TRBV5-1|TRBJ2-3|NA
TGCGCCAGCAGCCCTAGAAGACAGGCTCTAGATACGCAGTATTTT
CASSPRRQALDTQYF
>NA|TRBV30|TRBJ1-2|TRBD1
TGTGCCTGGGGGGGACAGGGAGGATATGGCTACACCTTC
CAWGGQGGYGYTF
>NA|TRBV4-2|TRBJ2-5|NA
TGTGCCAGCAGCCAAGAGTTCGGAACTAGCTTACAGACCCAGTACTTC
CASSQEFGTSLQTQYF
>many|TRBV29-1|TRBJ2-2|NA
TGCAGCGCCGGGGTGGACAGCGCGAACACCGGGGAGCTGTTTTTT
CSAGVDSANTGELFF
>few|TRBV12-3/TRBV12-4|TRBJ2-3|NA
TGTGCCAGCACGGGGTACACAGATACGCAGTATTTT
CASTGYTDTQYF
>NA|TRBV5-1|TRBJ2-1|TRBD2
TGCGCCAGCAGCTTGTCCGGACTAGCGGGAGGGCCAAATGAGCAGTTCTTC
CASSLSGLAGGPNEQFF
>NA|TRBV10-3|TRBJ2-1|NA
TGTGCCACGCTCCGGGGATCCTCCTACAATGAGCAGTTCTTC
CATLRGSSYNEQFF
>NA|TRBV5-1|TRBJ1-1|NA
TGCGCCAGCAGCTTTCTGGACATGAACACTGAAGCTTTCTTT
CASSFLDMNTEAFF
>many|TRBV6-1|TRBJ2-2|NA
TGTGCCAGCTCGGGGCAGAGGAACACCGGGGAGCTGTTTTTT
CASSGQRNTGELFF
>NA|TRBV9|TRBJ2-1|NA
TGTGCCAGCAGCGTAGGTGGCGAGAGCTCCTACAATGAGCAGTTCTTC
CASSVGGESSYNEQFF
>few|TRBV25-1|TRBJ2-1|TRBD2
TGTGCCAGCAGTCCCTCAAGCGGGGGCCCCCGGTGGAATGAGCAGTTCTTC
CASSPSSGGPRWNEQFF
>NA|TRBV20-1|TRBJ2-3|NA
TGCAGTGCCTATCCTTCGGGACAAGATACGCAGTATTTT
CSAYPSGQDTQYF
>many|TRBV20-1|TRBJ1-1|NA
TGCAGTGCGCAGGACCCCTCGCACACTGAAGCTTTCTTT
CSAQDPSHTEAFF
>NA|TRBV20-1|TRBJ1-2|NA
TGCAGTGCTAGTTATATTGGTGGGGGGGATGGCTACACCTTC
CSASYIGGGDGYTF
>once|TRBV18|TRBJ2-7|NA
TGTGCCAGCTCACCTTGGGTCCACCGGACCTACGAGCAGTACTTC
CASSPWVHRTYEQYF
>NA|TRBV21-1|TRBJ1-1|NA
TGTGCCAGCAGCAAAAAGGGACACGAAGCTTTCTTT
CASSKKGHEAFF
>few|TRBV4-3|TRBJ2-2|NA
TGCGCCAGCAGCCAACAGCGGAGTGGCCCCGGGGAGCTGTTTTTT
CASSQQRSGPGELFF
>NA|TRBV2|TRBJ1-2|NA
TGTGCCTTCAGTCCCAATGTGGTTGCCGCACAGACATTCTATGGCTACACCTTC
CAFSPNVVAAQTFYGYTF
>few|TRBV20-1|TRBJ2-7|TRBD2
TGCAGTGGCATAACTAGCGGGAGGGGCGAGCAGTACTTC
CSGITSGRGEQYF
>many|TRBV12-3/TRBV12-4|TRBJ1-4|NA
TGTGCCAGCAGTTTAAGGGGATGGAGGGAAAAACTGTTTTTT
CASSLRGWREKLFF
>NA|TRBV5-6|TRBJ1-2|NA
TGTGCCAGCAGCTTGGGGCGGACCTATGGCTACACCTTC
CASSLGRTYGYTF
>many|TRBV7-8|TRBJ2-2|NA
TGTGCCAGCAGCCCCGTGGGCCCGAACACCGGGGAGCTGTTTTTT
CASSPVGPNTGELFF
>once|TRBV9|TRBJ2-5|TRBD1
TGTGCCAGCAGCAACGTACAGGGGGTTCAAGAGACCCAGTACTTC
CASSNVQGVQETQYF
>few|TRBV2|TRBJ1-5|NA
TGTGCCAGCGCCCCGGAAATTAATCGCAATCAGCCCCAGCATTTT
CASAPEINRNQPQHF
>NA|TRBV5-1|TRBJ2-1|NA
TGCGCCAGCAGCGAAGCTCGCGATGAGCAGTTCTTC
CASSEARDEQFF
>NA|TRBV6-2/TRBV6-3|TRBJ2-7|NA
TGTGCCAGCACCGAGAGGGGGACATCCTACGAGCAGTACTTC
CASTERGTSYEQYF
>NA|TRBV28|TRBJ2-1|NA
TGTGCCAGCAGTTTGGGGAGGTCAGGGTACAATGAGCAGTTCTTC
CASSLGRSGYNEQFF
>NA|TRBV29-1|TRBJ2-7|NA
TGCAGCGTTGCACGGGGGAGCTCCTACGAGCAGTACTTC
CSVARGSSYEQYF